Following are 8 T cell receptor beta chains from one sample sequenced in a study of blood T cell repertoires in COVID-19. Clones were read by immunoSEQ multiplex PCR, and TCRdb kept only the in-frame ones, dropping some. The data contain about 140,000 clones, approximately 86% of them singletons. Sequenced input: peripheral blood. The receptors here all came from a human donor in a cohort sampled during active COVID-19.

The chain joins TRBV9 to TRBJ2-7, with TRBD2 as a possible D gene (6 bases). The CDR3 has 14 residues. Germline CDR1 is SGDLS and CDR2 is YYNGEE. V was pared by 4 bases and J by 4 bases, with 15 bases between. The CDR3, as DNA: TGTGCCAGCAGCCTACAGGAGGGATGGTACGAGCAGTACTTC. As protein: CASSLQEGWYEQYF.

The chain carries TRBV7-8 and TRBJ1-5; 8 nucleotides agree with TRBD1. This CDR3 is 16 amino acids long. In germline, CDR1 is SGHVS, CDR2 FQNEAQ. The junction had 2 bases not matched to a gene; V was cut back by 1 base and J by 0 bases. This CDR3 is CASSLGTGNSNQPQHF. Written as DNA, the CDR3 is TGTGCCAGCAGCTTAGGGACAGGGAATAGCAATCAGCCCCAGCATTTT.

The chain combines TRBV5-1 with TRBJ2-1, with 7 bases lining up with TRBD1. The length of the CDR3 is 12 residues. Germline V gene sequence: CDR1 SGHRS, CDR2 YFSETQ. J lost 14 bases, V lost 0 bases, and 5 bases had no gene match. CDR3 DNA: TGCGCCAGCAGCTTGGAGGGGGCGTGGGAGTTCTTC. Its protein is CASSLEGAWEFF.

The chain joins TRBV5-1 to TRBJ2-7; 9 bases map to TRBD1. The CDR3 totals 15 residues. The J segment lost 4 bases and the V segment lost 5 bases, leaving 10 bases of the junction unmatched. Germline-derived CDR1 and CDR2 are SGHRS and YFSETQ. The CDR3 DNA is TGCGCCAGCAGTTCCCCGGGACAGGGTGTTTACGAGCAGTACTTC. Its translation: CASSSPGQGVYEQYF.

This chain joins TRBV29-1 and TRBJ1-1; no firm D call. Germline V gene data show CDR1 as SQVTM and CDR2 as ANQGSEA. With 4 bases removed from V and 1 base from J, the gap between germline ends came to 7 bases. The CDR3 runs to 12 residues. In DNA form, the CDR3 reads TGCAGCGTTGCGGGTGGGAACACTGAAGCTTTCTTT. Residues: CSVAGGNTEAFF.

The rearrangement joins TRBV18 to TRBJ1-1; a weak D match, TRBD1 (6 bases). This CDR3 comprises 19 residues. The germline V gene has CDR1 KGHSH and CDR2 LQKENI. V was shortened by 1 base and J by 0 bases, with 21 bases between the two germline ends. CDR3 sequence: CASSPRFGGGGRMNTEAFF. As DNA, the CDR3 is TGTGCCAGCTCACCACGGTTTGGGGGTGGGGGCCGAATGAACACTGAAGCTTTCTTT.

This chain links TRBV2 with TRBJ2-5, with D tentatively TRBD1 (5 bases). The V gene lost 8 bases and the J gene lost 1 base, with 11 bases spanning the gap. This CDR3 is 13 amino acids long. Germline V lookup: CDR1 SNHLY, CDR2 FYNNEI. The CDR3 coding sequence is TGTGCCAGCTCCAGGGCCTTCCAAGAGACCCAGTACTTC. Translation gives CASSRAFQETQYF. Looking up the rest from reference TRBV2 and TRBJ2-5 gives the full variable domain: EPEVTQTPSHQVTQMGQEVILRCVPISNHLYFYWYRQILGQKVEFLVSFYNNEISEKSEIFDDQFSVERPDGSNFTLKIRSTKLEDSAMYFCASSRAFQETQYFGPGTRLLVL.

The rearrangement joins TRBV7-9 to TRBJ2-1, with D uncertain. V was shortened by 5 bases and J by 4 bases, with 12 bases between the two germline ends. Per the germline V gene, CDR1 is SEHNR and CDR2 is FQNEAQ (reference sequence). CDR3 length equals 14 residues. The CDR3 coding sequence is TGTGCCAGCAGCGCTTCGTACAGTTACAATGAGCAGTTCTTC. Its translation is CASSASYSYNEQFF. Based on the CDR3 plus reference TRBV7-9 and TRBJ2-1, the full variable domain is DTGVSQNPRHKITKRGQNVTFRCDPISEHNRLYWYRQTLGQGPEFLTYFQNEAQLEKSRLLSDRFSAERPKGSFSTLEIQRTEQGDSAMYLCASSASYSYNEQFFGPGTRLTVL.